This T cell receptor beta chain was retrieved from a study of T-cell reconstitution after alpha-beta-depleted transplantation in children. The germline V and J ends were trimmed by 7 bases and 6 bases, with 14 bases remaining between them. CDR1 and CDR2 from the germline V gene are DFQATT and SNEGSKA (reference sequence). The CDR3 length is 12 residues. A library of TCRbeta sequences, prepared with unique molecular identifiers, was generated. One entry per CDR3 protein results from TCRdb running MiXCR on the PCR reads. The sample yields 83,000 or so distinct CDR3 sequences, 7% to 10% seen once. This clonotype was detected ten times or more.

This chain uses TRBV20-1 with TRBJ2-3, with no clear D. This clonotype originated in a human donor who donated a stem cell graft to a child with congenital amegakaryocytic thrombocytopenia. The sample was PBMCs from the stem cell graft donor, taken from the stem cell graft. This CDR3 reads CSESVRWDTQYF. DNA of the CDR3: TGCAGTGAGAGCGTCCGTTGGGATACGCAGTATTTT.